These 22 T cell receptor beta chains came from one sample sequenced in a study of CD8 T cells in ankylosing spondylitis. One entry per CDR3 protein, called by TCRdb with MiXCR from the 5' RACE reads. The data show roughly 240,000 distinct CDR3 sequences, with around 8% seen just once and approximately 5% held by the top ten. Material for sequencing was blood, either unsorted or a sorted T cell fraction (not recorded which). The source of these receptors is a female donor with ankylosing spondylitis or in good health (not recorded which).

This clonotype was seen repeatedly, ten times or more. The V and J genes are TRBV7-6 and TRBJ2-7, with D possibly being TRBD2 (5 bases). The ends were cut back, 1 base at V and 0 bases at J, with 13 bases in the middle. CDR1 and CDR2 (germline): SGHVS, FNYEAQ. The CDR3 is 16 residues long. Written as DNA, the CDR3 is TGTGCCAGCAGCTTAGGGCGCGGGCATAGCTCCTACGAGCAGTACTTC. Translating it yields CASSLGRGHSSYEQYF.

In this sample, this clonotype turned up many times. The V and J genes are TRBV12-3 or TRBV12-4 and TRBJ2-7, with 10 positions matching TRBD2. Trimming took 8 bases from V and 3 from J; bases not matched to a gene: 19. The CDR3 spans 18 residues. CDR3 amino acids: CASPEASGSVMGLYEQYF. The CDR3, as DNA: TGTGCCAGCCCCGAGGCTAGCGGGAGTGTCATGGGGCTCTACGAGCAGTACTTC.

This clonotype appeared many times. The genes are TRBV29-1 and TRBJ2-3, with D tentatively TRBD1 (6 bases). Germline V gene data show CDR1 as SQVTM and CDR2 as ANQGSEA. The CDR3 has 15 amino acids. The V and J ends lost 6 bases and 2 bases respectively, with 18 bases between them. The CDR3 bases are TGCAGCGTCCGATTGACCGACAGGCCCACAGATACGCAGTATTTT. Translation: CSVRLTDRPTDTQYF.

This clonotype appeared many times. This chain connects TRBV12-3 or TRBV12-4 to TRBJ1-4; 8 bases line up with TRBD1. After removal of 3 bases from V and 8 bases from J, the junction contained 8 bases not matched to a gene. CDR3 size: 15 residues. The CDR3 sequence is CASSFSNGDREKLFF. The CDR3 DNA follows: TGTGCCAGCAGTTTCTCAAACGGGGACAGGGAAAAACTGTTTTTT.

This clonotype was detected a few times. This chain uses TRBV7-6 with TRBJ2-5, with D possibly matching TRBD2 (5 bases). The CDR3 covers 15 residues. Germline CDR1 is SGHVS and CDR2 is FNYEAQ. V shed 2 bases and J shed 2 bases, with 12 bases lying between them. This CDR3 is CASSLYERTQETQYF. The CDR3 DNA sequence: TGTGCCAGCAGCTTATATGAGCGGACGCAAGAGACCCAGTACTTC.

CDR3 nucleotides: TGCAGCGTTGTAGGGGGGCCGGATGGCTACACCTTC. Protein: CSVVGGPDGYTF. V is TRBV29-1 and J is TRBJ1-2; D is possibly TRBD1 (6 bases). From germline, CDR1 is SQVTM and CDR2 ANQGSEA. This CDR3 is built from 12 residues. The V and J ends lost 4 bases and 6 bases respectively, with 12 bases between them.

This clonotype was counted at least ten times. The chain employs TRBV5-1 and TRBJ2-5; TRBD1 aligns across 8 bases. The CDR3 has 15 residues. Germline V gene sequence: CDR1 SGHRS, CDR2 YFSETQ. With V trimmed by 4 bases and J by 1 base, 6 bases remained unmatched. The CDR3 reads CASSLGGQVQETQYF. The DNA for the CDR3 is TGCGCCAGCAGCCTCGGGGGACAGGTCCAAGAGACCCAGTACTTC.

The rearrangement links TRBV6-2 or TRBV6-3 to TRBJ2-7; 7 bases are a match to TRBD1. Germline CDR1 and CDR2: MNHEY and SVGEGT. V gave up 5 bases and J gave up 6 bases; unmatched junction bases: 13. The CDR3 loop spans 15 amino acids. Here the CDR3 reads CASSKQTGWASEQYF. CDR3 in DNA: TGTGCCAGCAGTAAACAGACAGGGTGGGCCAGCGAGCAGTACTTC.

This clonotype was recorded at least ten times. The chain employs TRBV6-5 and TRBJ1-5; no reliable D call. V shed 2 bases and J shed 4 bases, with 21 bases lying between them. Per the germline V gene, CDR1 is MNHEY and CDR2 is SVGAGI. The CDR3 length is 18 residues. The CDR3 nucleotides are TGTGCCAGCAGTTACCTCTTAGGAGGCGGGAACGAAAATCAGCCCCAGCATTTT. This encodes CASSYLLGGGNENQPQHF.

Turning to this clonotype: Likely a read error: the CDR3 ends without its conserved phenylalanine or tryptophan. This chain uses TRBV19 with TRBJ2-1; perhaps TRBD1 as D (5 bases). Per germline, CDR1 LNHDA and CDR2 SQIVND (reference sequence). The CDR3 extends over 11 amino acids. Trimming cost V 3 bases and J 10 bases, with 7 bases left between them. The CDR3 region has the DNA TGTGCCAGTAGTATTCGACAGGAGCAGTTCCTC. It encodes CASSIRQEQFL.

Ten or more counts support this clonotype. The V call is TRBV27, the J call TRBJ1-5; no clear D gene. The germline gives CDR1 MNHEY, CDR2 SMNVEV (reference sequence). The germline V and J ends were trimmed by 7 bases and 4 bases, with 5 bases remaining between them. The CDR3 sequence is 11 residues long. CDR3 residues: CASTRNQPQHF. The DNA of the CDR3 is TGTGCCAGCACTAGGAATCAGCCCCAGCATTTT.

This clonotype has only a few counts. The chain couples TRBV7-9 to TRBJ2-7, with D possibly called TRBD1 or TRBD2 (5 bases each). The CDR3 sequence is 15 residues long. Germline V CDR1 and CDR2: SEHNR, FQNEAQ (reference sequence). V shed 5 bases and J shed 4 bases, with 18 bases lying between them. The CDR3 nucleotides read TGTGCCAGCAGCATCGACAGAGGAAGGACTTACGAGCAGTACTTC. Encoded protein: CASSIDRGRTYEQYF.

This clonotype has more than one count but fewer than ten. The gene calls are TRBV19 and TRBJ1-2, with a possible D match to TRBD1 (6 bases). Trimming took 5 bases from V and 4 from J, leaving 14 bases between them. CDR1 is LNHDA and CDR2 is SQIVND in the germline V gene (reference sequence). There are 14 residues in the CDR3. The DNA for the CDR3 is TGTGCCAGTAGTGCCCGGACAGCTCCCTATGGCTACACCTTC. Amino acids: CASSARTAPYGYTF. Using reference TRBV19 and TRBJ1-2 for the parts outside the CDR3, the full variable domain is DGGITQSPKYLFRKEGQNVTLSCEQNLNHDAMYWYRQDPGQGLRLIYYSQIVNDFQKGDIAEGYSVSREKKESFPLTVTSAQKNPTAFYLCASSARTAPYGYTFGSGTRLTVV.

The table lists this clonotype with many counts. The CDR3 nucleotides read TGTGCCAGCAGTTACCGGGCCTCCCTCAGGGGGAATTCACCCCTCCACTTT. This sequence encodes CASSYRASLRGNSPLHF. The chain has TRBV6-5 and TRBJ1-6; TRBD1 aligns across 7 bases. CDR1 is MNHEY and CDR2 is SVGAGI in the germline V gene. CDR3 size: 17 residues. With 2 bases clipped from V and 7 bases from J, the junction kept 11 bases outside the gene matches.

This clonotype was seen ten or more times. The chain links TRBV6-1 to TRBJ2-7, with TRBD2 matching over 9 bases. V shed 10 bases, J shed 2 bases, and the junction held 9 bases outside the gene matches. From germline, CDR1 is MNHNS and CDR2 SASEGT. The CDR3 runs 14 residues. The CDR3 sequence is CATSLAGATYEQYF. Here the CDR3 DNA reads TGTGCCACCTCCTTAGCGGGGGCAACCTACGAGCAGTACTTC.

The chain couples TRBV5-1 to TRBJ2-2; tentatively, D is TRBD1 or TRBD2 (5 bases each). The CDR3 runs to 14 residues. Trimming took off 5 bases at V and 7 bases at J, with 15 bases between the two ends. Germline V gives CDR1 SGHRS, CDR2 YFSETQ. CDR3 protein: CASRTGTGNGELFF. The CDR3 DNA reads TGCGCCAGCAGGACCGGGACGGGGAACGGGGAGCTGTTTTTT.

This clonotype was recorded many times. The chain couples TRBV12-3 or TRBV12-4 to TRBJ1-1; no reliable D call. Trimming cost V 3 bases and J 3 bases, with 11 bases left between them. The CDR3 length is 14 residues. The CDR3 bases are TGTGCCAGCAGTTTGACGGTCGAGGACACTGAAGCTTTCTTT. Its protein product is CASSLTVEDTEAFF.

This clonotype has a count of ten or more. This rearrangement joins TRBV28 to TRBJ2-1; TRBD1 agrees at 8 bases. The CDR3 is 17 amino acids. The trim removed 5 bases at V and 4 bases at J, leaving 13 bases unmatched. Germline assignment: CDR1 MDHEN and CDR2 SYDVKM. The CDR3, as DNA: TGTGCCAGCAGTCTCCGGACAGGGATCAACCTATACAATGAGCAGTTCTTC. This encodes CASSLRTGINLYNEQFF.

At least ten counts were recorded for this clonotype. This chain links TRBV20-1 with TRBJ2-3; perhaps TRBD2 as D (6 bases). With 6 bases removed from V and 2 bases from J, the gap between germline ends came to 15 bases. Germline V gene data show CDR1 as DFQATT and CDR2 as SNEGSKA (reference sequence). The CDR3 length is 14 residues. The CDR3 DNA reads TGCAGTGCCACGGACTACACTAACACAGATACGCAGTATTTT. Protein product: CSATDYTNTDTQYF.

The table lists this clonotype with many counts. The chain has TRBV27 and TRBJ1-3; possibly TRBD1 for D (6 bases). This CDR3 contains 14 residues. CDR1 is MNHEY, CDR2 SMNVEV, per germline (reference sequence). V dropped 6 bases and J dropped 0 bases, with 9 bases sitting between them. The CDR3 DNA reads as TGTGCCAGCAGAGGGGGACCCTCTGGAAACACCATATATTTT. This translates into CASRGGPSGNTIYF.

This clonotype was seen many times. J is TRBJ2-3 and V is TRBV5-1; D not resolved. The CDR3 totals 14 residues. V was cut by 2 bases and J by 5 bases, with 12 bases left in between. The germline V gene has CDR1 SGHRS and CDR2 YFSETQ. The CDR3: CASSFRTERDTQYF. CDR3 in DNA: TGCGCCAGCAGCTTTAGGACGGAGAGAGATACGCAGTATTTT. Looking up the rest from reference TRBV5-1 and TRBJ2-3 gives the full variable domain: KAGVTQTPRYLIKTRGQQVTLSCSPISGHRSVSWYQQTPGQGLQFLFEYFSETQRNKGNFPGRFSGRQFSNSRSEMNVSTLELGDSALYLCASSFRTERDTQYFGPGTRLTVL.

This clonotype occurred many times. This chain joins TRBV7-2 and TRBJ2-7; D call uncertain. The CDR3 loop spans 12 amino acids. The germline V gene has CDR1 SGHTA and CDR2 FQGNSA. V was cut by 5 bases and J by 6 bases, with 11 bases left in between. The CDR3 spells CASSLDFIEQYF. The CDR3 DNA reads TGTGCCAGCAGCCTCGATTTCATCGAGCAGTACTTC.